This TCR beta chain was sequenced during a study of post-analysis software for immune sequencing data. Study overall: Recorded disease courses covered relapsing-remitting, secondary progressive and progressive-relapsing multiple sclerosis. Some patients had no subtype annotation. General study points: Significantly decreased normalized Chao1 diversity was recorded for multiple sclerosis patients relative to controls. Samples sharing a preparation batch grouped tightly together when assessed by F measure. A handful of TRBV segments were significantly more frequent in patients than in controls. TRBV5-6, TRBV5-1 and TRBV20-1 were among these segments.

Unique molecular identifiers featured in each of the TCR beta cDNA libraries. Some 500,000 cDNA molecules were obtained per 1 to 10 million input T cells. MiXCR, applied by TCRdb to the PCR reads, yields one record per CDR3 protein. The sample consists of hundreds of thousands of distinct CDR3 sequences, approximately 59% of them appearing once. This clonotype was observed a handful of times. The antigen is undetermined. CDR1 and CDR2 from the germline V gene are SQVTM and ANQGSEA. This CDR3 region has 15 residues. The sequence came from a girl aged 2 to 10 with multiple sclerosis. The gene calls are TRBV29-1 and TRBJ2-4, with 8 positions matching TRBD2. TRBJ2-5 matches the DNA end more closely, so the J call is doubtful. Sequencing used blood. CDR3 in amino acids: CSVAMGAGGGETQYF. The CDR3 DNA reads as TGCAGCGTTGCCATGGGGGCGGGAGGTGGGGAGACCCAGTACTTC.